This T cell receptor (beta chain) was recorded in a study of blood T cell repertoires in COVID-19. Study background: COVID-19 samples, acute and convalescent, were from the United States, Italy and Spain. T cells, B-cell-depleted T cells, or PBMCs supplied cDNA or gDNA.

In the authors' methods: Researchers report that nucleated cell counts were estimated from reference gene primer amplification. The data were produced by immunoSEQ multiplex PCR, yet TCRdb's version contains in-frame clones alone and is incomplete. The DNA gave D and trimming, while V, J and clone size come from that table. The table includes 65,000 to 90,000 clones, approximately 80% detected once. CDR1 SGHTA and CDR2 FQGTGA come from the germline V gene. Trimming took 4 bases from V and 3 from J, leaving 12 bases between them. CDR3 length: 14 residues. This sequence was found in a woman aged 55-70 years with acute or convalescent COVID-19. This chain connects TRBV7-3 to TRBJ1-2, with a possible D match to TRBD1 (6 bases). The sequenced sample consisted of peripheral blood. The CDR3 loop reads CASSSNREDYGYTF. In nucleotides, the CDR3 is TGTGCCAGCAGCTCCAACAGGGAAGACTATGGCTACACCTTC.